This T cell receptor beta chain appears in the sequencing data of a study of blood T cell repertoires in COVID-19. Enrolled through a virtual design, the participants were between about 18 and 100 years of age and came from roughly 22 US areas. Recovery among Cohort 3 donors was established by two negative PCRs, clearance, or symptom resolution. V lost 5 bases, J lost 2 bases, and 7 bases lay in between. From germline, CDR1 is SGHRS and CDR2 YFSETQ. The CDR3 extends over 13 amino acids. Libraries were prepared by immunoSEQ multiplex PCR; TCRdb keeps only in-frame clonotypes and omits some of them. The profile shows about 350,000 clones, roughly 90% of them singletons.

The rearrangement joins TRBV5-1 to TRBJ1-4; D is unclear. Sequenced material: PBMCs or T cells enriched from blood (not recorded which). The sequence derives from a woman aged 25-40 years who had recovered from COVID-19. The CDR3 nucleotides read TGCGCCAGCAGAAGGGAGACTAATGAAAAACTGTTTTTT. Its translation is CASRRETNEKLFF.